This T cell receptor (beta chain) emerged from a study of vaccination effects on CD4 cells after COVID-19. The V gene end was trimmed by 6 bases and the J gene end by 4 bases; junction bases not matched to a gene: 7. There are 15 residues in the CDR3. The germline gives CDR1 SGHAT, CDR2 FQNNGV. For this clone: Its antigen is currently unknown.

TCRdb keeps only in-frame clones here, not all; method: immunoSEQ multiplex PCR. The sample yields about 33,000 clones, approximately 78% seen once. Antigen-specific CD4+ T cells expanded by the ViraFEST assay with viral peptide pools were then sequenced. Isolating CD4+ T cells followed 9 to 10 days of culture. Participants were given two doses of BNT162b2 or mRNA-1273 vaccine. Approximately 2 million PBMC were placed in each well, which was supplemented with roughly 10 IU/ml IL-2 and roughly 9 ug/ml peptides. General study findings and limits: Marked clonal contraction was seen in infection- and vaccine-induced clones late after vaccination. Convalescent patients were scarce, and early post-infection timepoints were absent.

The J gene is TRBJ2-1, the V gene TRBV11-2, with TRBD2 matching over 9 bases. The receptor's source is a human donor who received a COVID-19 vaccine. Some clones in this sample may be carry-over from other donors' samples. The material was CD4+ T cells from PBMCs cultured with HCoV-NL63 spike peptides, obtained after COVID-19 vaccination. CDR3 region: CASRSLAGRYNEQFF. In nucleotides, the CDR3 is TGTGCCAGCAGGTCCCTAGCGGGGCGATACAATGAGCAGTTCTTC.